This T cell receptor beta chain was recorded in a study of beta chain features in type 1 diabetes. After removal of 4 bases from V and 6 bases from J, the junction contained 3 bases not matched to a gene. CDR3 size: 12 residues. Germline V gene data show CDR1 as SGHAT and CDR2 as FQNNGV. Investigators reverse transcribed all isolated RNA, so they sequenced expressed TCRB transcripts. TCRdb's copy holds only in-frame clones and misses some; the assay was immunoSEQ multiplex PCR. The sample yields hundreds of thousands of clones, 68% seen once. The sequenced sample was naive CD4+ T cells from blood. The chain links TRBV11-2 to TRBJ2-7; the match to TRBD2 covers 7 bases. The sequence was collected from a man aged 25-40 years in good health. For the CDR3, the DNA is TGTGCCAGCAGCTCGGGACTAACCGAGCAGTACTTC. Its translation: CASSSGLTEQYF.